Below, 2 T cell receptor beta chains from the same sample are listed, as sequenced in a study of blood T cells in healthy people across ages. Together with a sample-barcoded 5' primer, a J-beta primer mix was included in a second PCR lasting roughly 6 to 12 cycles. TCRdb re-derived calls from the 5' RACE reads in MiXCR, one entry per CDR3 protein. The sample contains around 850,000 distinct CDR3 sequences, under 40% of which appear only once. Sequencing was done on a sample of blood. The source is a man between 18 and 35 years old in good health.

This clonotype has a count of ten or more. This chain links TRBV20-1 with TRBJ2-3; 7 bases align to TRBD2. After removal of 3 bases from V and 2 bases from J, the junction contained 8 bases not matched to a gene. The CDR3 totals 15 residues. In germline, CDR1 is DFQATT, CDR2 SNEGSKA (reference sequence). CDR3 bases: TGCAGTGCTAGTGCCCGAGCGGGGAACACAGATACGCAGTATTTT. The encoded protein is CSASARAGNTDTQYF.

This clonotype has ten or more counts. The J gene is TRBJ2-7, the V gene TRBV20-1; D is possibly TRBD1 or TRBD2 (5 bases each). Per germline, CDR1 DFQATT and CDR2 SNEGSKA (reference sequence). The V and J ends lost 4 bases and 4 bases respectively, with 14 bases between them. The CDR3 runs 13 residues. The CDR3 bases are TGCAGTGCTACGGACACGGGATCTTACGAGCAGTACTTC. Amino acid sequence: CSATDTGSYEQYF.